This T cell receptor beta chain originates from a study of beta chain features in type 1 diabetes. Study-wide findings and caveats: In all four CD4+ subsets, TCRB CDR3 length was significantly, moderately reduced in type 1 diabetes.

A CD45RO/CCR7/CD25/CD127/CD95/CD27 panel sorted naive, central memory, regulatory and stem cell-like memory CD4+ cells. Germline CDR1 reads LGHNA; CDR2 reads YNFKEQ. Between the trimmed V and J ends, which lost 3 bases and 7 bases, there was a span of 10 bases. The CDR3 loop spans 13 amino acids. Points on this clone: Its antigen remains unidentified.

Isolated RNA was reverse transcribed in full, so expressed TCRB transcripts were sequenced. This table comes from immunoSEQ multiplex PCR, and its TCRdb copy is limited to in-frame clones, with some not included. The table records fewer than 500,000 clones, approximately 15% of them present only once. The V call is TRBV4-2, the J call TRBJ2-1; D possibly corresponds to TRBD1 (6 bases). The sequenced sample consisted of naive CD4+ T cells from blood. This clonotype was obtained from a man aged 25-45 years in good health. CDR3 sequence: CASSQGQGNEQFF. In DNA, the CDR3 is TGTGCCAGCAGCCAGGGACAAGGGAATGAGCAGTTCTTC.